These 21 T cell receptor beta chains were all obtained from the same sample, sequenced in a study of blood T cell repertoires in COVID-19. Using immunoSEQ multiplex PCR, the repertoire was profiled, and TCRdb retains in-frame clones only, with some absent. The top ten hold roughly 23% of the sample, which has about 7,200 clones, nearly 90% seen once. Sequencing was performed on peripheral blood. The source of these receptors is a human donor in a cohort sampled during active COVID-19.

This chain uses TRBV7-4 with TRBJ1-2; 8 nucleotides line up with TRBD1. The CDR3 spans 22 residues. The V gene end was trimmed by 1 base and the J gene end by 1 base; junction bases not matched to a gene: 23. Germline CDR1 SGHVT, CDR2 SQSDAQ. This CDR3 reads CASSLVVRTGIPPDFYNYGYTF. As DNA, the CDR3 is TGTGCCAGCAGCTTAGTGGTGAGGACAGGGATCCCCCCTGATTTTTATAACTATGGCTACACCTTC. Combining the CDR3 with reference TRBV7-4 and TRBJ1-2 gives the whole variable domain GAGVSQSPRYKVAKRGRDVALRCDSISGHVTLYWYRQTLGQGSEVLTYSQSDAQRDKSGRPSGRFSAERPERSVSTLKIQRTEQGDSAVYLCASSLVVRTGIPPDFYNYGYTFGSGTRLTVV.

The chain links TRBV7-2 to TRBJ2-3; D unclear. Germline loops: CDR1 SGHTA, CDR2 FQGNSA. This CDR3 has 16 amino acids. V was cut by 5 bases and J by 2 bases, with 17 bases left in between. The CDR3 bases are TGTGCCAGCAGCCCGCGCGGCGCAGACCTCACAGATACGCAGTATTTT. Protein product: CASSPRGADLTDTQYF.

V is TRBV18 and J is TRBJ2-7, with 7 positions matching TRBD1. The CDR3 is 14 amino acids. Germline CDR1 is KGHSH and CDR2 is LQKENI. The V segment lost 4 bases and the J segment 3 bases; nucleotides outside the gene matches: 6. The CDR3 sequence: CASSRRRDSYEQYF. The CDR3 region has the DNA TGTGCCAGCTCACGCCGCCGGGACAGCTACGAGCAGTACTTC. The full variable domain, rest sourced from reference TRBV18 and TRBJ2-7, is NAGVMQNPRHLVRRRGQEARLRCSPMKGHSHVYWYRQLPEEGLKFMVYLQKENIIDESGMPKERFSAEFPKEGPSILRIQQVVRGDSAAYFCASSRRRDSYEQYFGPGTRLTVT.

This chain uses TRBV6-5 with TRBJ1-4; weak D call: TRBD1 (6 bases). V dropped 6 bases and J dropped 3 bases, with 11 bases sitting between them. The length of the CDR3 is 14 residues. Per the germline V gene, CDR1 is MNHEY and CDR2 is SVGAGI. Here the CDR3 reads CASRAGVANEKLFF. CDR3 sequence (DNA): TGTGCCAGCAGAGCAGGGGTAGCTAATGAAAAACTGTTTTTT.

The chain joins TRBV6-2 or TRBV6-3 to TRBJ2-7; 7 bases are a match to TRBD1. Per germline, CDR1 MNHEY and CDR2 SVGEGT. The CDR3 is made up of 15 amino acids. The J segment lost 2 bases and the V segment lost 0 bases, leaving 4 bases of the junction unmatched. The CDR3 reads CASSYSTGSAYEQYF. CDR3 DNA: TGTGCCAGCAGTTACTCGACAGGGTCTGCCTACGAGCAGTACTTC.

For the CDR3, the DNA is TGTGCCAGTAGTACGGGACTAGCGGGGGGGCAGGAGCAGTTCTTC. This codes for CASSTGLAGGQEQFF. V and J are TRBV19 and TRBJ2-1, with 16 positions matching TRBD2. The CDR3 is 15 residues long. The ends lost 4 bases at V and 10 bases at J; junction bases unmatched: 4. Germline V CDR1 and CDR2: LNHDA, SQIVND (reference sequence).

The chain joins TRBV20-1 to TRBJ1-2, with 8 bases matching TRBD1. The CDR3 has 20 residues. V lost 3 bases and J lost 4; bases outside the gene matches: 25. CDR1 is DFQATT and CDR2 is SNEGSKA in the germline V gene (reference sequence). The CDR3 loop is CSASRWRRTGLILLSYGYTF. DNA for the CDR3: TGCAGTGCTAGTCGGTGGCGGCGGACAGGGCTTATACTACTTAGCTATGGCTACACCTTC.

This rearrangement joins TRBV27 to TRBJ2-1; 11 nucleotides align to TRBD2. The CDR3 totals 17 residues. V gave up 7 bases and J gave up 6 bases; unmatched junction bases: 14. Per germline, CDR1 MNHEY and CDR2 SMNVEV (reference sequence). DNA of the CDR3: TGTGCCAGCACCCTATTCCTAGCGGGAGGCCGGGGCAATGAGCAGTTCTTC. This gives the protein CASTLFLAGGRGNEQFF.

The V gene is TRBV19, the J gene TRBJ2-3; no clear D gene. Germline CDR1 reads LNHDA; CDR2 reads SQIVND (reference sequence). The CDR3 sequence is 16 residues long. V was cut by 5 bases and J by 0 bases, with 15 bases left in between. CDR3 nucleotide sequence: TGTGCCAGTAGTCTCTCAGGTCCTGGGAGCACAGATACGCAGTATTTT. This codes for CASSLSGPGSTDTQYF.

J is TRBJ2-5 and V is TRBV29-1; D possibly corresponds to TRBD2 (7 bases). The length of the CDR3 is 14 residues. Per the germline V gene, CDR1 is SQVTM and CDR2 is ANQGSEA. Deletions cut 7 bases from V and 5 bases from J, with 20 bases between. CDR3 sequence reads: CSAVGGAASETQYF. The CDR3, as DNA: TGCAGCGCCGTAGGGGGGGCTGCTTCGGAGACCCAGTACTTC.

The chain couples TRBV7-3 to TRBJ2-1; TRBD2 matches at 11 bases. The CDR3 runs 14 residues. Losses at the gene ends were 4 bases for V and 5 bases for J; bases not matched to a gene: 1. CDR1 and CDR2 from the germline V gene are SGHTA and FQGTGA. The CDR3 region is CASSSGLADNEQFF. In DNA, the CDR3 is TGTGCCAGCAGCTCGGGACTAGCGGACAATGAGCAGTTCTTC.

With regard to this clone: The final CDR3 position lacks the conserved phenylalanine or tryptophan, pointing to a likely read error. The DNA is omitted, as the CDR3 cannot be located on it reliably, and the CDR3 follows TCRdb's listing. The CDR3 protein is CASSKGTGTKRR. The chain has TRBV21-1 and TRBJ1-1; no check of the table's D call, TRBD1, against the DNA was made. TRBV21-1 is designated a pseudogene. From its first to its last residue, the CDR3 has 12 amino acids.

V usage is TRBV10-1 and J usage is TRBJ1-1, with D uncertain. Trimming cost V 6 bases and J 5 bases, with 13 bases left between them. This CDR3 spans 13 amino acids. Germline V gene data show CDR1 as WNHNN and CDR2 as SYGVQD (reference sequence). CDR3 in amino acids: CASSLTLKTEAFF. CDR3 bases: TGCGCCAGCAGCCTCACTCTAAAGACTGAAGCTTTCTTT.

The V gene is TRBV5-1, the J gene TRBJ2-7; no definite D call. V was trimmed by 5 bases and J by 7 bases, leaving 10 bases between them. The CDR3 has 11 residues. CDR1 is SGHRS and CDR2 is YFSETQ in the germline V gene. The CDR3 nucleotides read TGCGCCAGCAGAGGAGACGGAGAGCAGTACTTC. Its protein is CASRGDGEQYF. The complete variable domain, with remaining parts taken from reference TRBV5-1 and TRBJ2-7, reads KAGVTQTPRYLIKTRGQQVTLSCSPISGHRSVSWYQQTPGQGLQFLFEYFSETQRNKGNFPGRFSGRQFSNSRSEMNVSTLELGDSALYLCASRGDGEQYFGPGTRLTVT.

The CDR3 DNA is TGTGCCAGCAGCTACGACGGCAGGGGCTCCTACAATGAGCAGTTCTTC. Translating gives CASSYDGRGSYNEQFF. This sequence joins TRBV7-8 and TRBJ2-1, with a tentative D call TRBD1 (6 bases). The CDR3 length is 16 residues. V was trimmed by 4 bases and J by 0 bases, leaving 13 bases between them. CDR1 SGHVS and CDR2 FQNEAQ come from the germline V gene.

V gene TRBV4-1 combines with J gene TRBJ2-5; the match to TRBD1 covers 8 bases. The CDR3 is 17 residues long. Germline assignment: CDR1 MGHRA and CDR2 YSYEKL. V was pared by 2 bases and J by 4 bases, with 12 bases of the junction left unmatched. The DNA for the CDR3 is TGCGCCAGCAGCCAACCCCGGGGAACAGGGGGAGGAGAGACCCAGTACTTC. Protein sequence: CASSQPRGTGGGETQYF.

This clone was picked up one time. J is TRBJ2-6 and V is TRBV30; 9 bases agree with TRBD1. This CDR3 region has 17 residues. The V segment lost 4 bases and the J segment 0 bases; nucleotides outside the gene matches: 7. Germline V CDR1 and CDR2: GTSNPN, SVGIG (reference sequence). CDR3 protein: CAWKRDRVRSGANVLTF. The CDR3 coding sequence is TGTGCCTGGAAAAGGGACAGGGTCCGCTCTGGGGCCAACGTCCTGACTTTC.

The CDR3 sequence: CASSLAVGGVTDTQYF. CDR3 in DNA: TGTGCCAGCAGCTTAGCGGTGGGGGGTGTCACAGATACGCAGTATTTT. J is TRBJ2-3 and V is TRBV7-9; perhaps TRBD2 as D (6 bases). V lost 0 bases to trimming and J lost 2 bases, with 12 bases between them. Germline CDR1 and CDR2: SEHNR and FQNEAQ (reference sequence). The CDR3 runs 16 residues. Complete variable domain (other parts from reference TRBV7-9 and TRBJ2-3): DTGVSQNPRHKITKRGQNVTFRCDPISEHNRLYWYRQTLGQGPEFLTYFQNEAQLEKSRLLSDRFSAERPKGSFSTLEIQRTEQGDSAMYLCASSLAVGGVTDTQYFGPGTRLTVL.

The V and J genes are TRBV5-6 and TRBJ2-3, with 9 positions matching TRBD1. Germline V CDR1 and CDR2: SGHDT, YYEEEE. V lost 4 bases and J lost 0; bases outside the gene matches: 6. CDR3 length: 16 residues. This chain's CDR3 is CASSPTTGGSTDTQYF. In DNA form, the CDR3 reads TGTGCCAGCAGCCCTACGACAGGGGGAAGCACAGATACGCAGTATTTT.

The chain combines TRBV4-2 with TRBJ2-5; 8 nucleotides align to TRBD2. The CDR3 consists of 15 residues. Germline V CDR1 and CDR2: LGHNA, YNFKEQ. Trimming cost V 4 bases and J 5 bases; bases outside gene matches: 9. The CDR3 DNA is TGTGCCAGCAGCCCAAGCGGGACTAGTGATGAGACCCAGTACTTC. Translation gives CASSPSGTSDETQYF.

The CDR3 coding sequence is TGCAGCGCTATAGCGGGAGTCAGGGAGACCCAGTACTTC. Its translation is CSAIAGVRETQYF. The V call is TRBV29-1, the J call TRBJ2-5; TRBD2 matches 9 bases. The CDR3 is 13 amino acids. The V and J ends lost 7 bases and 5 bases, in that order; junction bases with no gene match: 8. CDR1 is SQVTM and CDR2 is ANQGSEA in the germline V gene.